This T cell receptor (beta chain) was recorded in a study of CD8 T cells in ankylosing spondylitis. This clonotype was counted ten times or more. Its target is unknown. Each CDR3 protein is one row after TCRdb ran MiXCR on the 5' RACE reads. Of more than 250,000 distinct CDR3 sequences listed, approximately 10% are singletons. Germline V gene lookup returns CDR1 LGHNA and CDR2 YNFKEQ. V was clipped by 4 bases and J by 3 bases; unmatched bases: 14. This CDR3 spans 18 amino acids. Broader study findings: Some of the motif variants had earlier been found in reactive arthritis patients' fluid and blood. Clones linked to disease were reported to show significant enrichment in matched ankylosing spondylitis synovial fluid. Apparently characteristic of ankylosing spondylitis blood was a TCR beta motif (roughly 8 highly homologous variants). Disease-linked clones displayed a CD8+ phenotype and appeared relatively rarely in peripheral blood.

The sample consisted of blood, either unsorted or a sorted T cell fraction (not recorded which). The chain links TRBV4-2 to TRBJ2-2, with TRBD1 matching 7 bases. The source of this sequence is a female donor with ankylosing spondylitis or in good health (not recorded which). The CDR3 bases are TGTGCCAGCAGCCCAATGACTGACAGGGATTTGGACACCGGGGAGCTGTTTTTT. Encoded protein: CASSPMTDRDLDTGELFF.